Listed below are T cell receptor beta chains from one sample, sequenced in a study of blood T cell repertoires in COVID-19. Assay used: immunoSEQ multiplex PCR; TCRdb lists only in-frame clones, some missing. The sample lists under 45,000 clones, over 60% occurring once. Material for sequencing was peripheral blood. The receptors shown here come from a man between 60 and 70 years old with active COVID-19. Each CDR3 is given with its conserved first and last residue. The order of the fields is CDR3 length, clone size, V gene, CDR3 protein. Clone size is stated in some rows and not others, as once, few, many or a class when expanded.

14 - TRBV11-3 CASSPVAGHREQFF
16 - TRBV28 CASSVGLTGGPQPQHF
19 few TRBV5-1 CASSPKYLAGGPRPNEQFF
14 - TRBV24-1 CATGQGLNTGELFF
16 few TRBV19 CASSPGRGSGANVLTF
16 - TRBV18 CASSSRGGAASHEQYF
12 - TRBV28 CASSLLQRAPFF
15 once TRBV28 CASSLTTGANYGYTF
16 - TRBV7-8 CASSLATSGSYNEQFF
16 few TRBV2 CASSEGLAGHTGELFF
14 - TRBV19 CASSQTGGFDGYTF
14 once TRBV2 CASTRDRGTDTQYF
15 - TRBV11-3 CASSLDGTGGNEQFF
13 few TRBV10-2 CASKSGGTDTQYF
14 - TRBV6-5 CASRVQGTNEKLFF
15 - TRBV30 CAWRLRDRATGELFF
15 - TRBV28 CASSLGGTGGETQYF
14 - TRBV24-1 CATSAGQGSYEQYF
12 few TRBV6-5 CASSYGGNGYTF
17 - TRBV24-1 CATSDLGAGGWTGELFF
16 - TRBV5-1 CASSSSGIENTGELFF
12 - TRBV19 CASHGGSYEQYF
15 - TRBV6-1 CASSEAGGSNQPQHF
14 - TRBV28 CASSFLPGLETQYF
11 - TRBV20-1 CSAPTGSSYTF
15 - TRBV19 CASNRPASQGYGYTF
15 - TRBV4-2 CASSQPRGTNEKLFF
13 once TRBV5-4 CASSLYQGYGYTF